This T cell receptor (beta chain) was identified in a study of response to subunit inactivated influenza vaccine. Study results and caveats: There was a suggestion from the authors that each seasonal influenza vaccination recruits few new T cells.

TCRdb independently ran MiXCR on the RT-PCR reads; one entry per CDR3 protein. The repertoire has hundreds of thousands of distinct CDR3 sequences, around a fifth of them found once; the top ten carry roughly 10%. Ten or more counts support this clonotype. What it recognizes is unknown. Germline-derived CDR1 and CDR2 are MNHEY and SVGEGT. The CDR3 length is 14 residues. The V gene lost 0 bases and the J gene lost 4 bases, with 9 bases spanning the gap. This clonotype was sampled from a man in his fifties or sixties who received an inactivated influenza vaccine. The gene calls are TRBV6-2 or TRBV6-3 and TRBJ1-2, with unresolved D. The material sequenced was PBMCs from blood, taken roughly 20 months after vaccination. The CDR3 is CASSYSSRVYGYTF. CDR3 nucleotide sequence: TGTGCCAGCAGTTACTCGTCTCGGGTCTATGGCTACACCTTC.